This T cell receptor beta chain originates from a study of post-analysis software for immune sequencing data (dated by TCRdb to 2015 to 2017). Study-level background: Disease courses on record covered relapsing-remitting, secondary progressive and progressive-relapsing multiple sclerosis, though some patients had no subtype annotation. A subset of samples was prepared in parallel using single-end sample barcoding, then pooled and co-amplified after Illumina adapter ligation. The patient repertoires were set against about 12 previously published healthy control repertoires from donors whose ages ranged from roughly 6 to 25 years. General findings and caveats noted by the study authors: The control group was slightly older than the multiple sclerosis patient group. Direct clustering with F measure showed strong co-clustering of samples prepared in the same batch, prompting a batch-effect correction. Significantly higher frequencies in patients than in controls were found for roughly 5 TRBV segments, including TRBV5-6, TRBV5-1 and TRBV20-1. Normalized Chao1 diversity was significantly lower in multiple sclerosis patients than controls, suggesting substantial peripheral T-cell clonal expansion.

In its sample, this clonotype was seen a few times. Its antigen is still unknown. No qualities accompany the bases; no much larger clone lies one base away. Deletion took 5 bases off V and 2 bases off J, with a span of 15 bases between the germline ends. The CDR3 goes from the cysteine to the phenylalanine over 15 residues. The retained sequence is limited to the CDR3, 45 bases, with the frame set at the first base. Taken from the germline V gene (reference sequence), the CDR1 and CDR2 loops are MNHNY and SVGAGI. The library was prepared using PCR. Reads for this sample came from an Illumina HiSeq 2500. To reduce PCR and sequencing biases, unique molecular identifiers were incorporated into the TCR beta cDNA libraries. Every 1 to 10 million input T cells yielded about 500,000 cDNA molecules, meaning each molecule approximated one T cell. Patient libraries were prepared and sequenced with the same protocol used for the earlier healthy control dataset. Samples belonging to the same batch were prepared together, multiplexed and sequenced on a shared HiSeq lane. In the original analysis: MIGEC was used to process the raw barcoded reads, and molecular identifier groups with only a single read were discarded before consensus assembly and CDR3 extraction. VDJtools was used for post-analysis of the clonotype tables, and diversity was normalized by down-sampling every dataset to the size of the smallest sample. To correct batch-related cross-sample contamination, repertoire overlap clustering matched CDR3 amino acid sequences but not nucleotide sequences. The public reads were reprocessed in TCRdb via fastp at Q25 and MiXCR, keeping in-frame beta chains. CDR3 protein sequences are deduplicated, and each keeps its most common genes and DNA. V and J calls and clone size were set by TCRdb, not the authors. Within this sample are hundreds of thousands of distinct CDR3 sequences, with 30% of them counted one time only. Approximately 0.55% of the sample belongs to the ten largest clones.

TCR beta repertoires were profiled from peripheral blood of 10 to 15 young patients with multiple sclerosis to demonstrate the VDJtools post-analysis software. The multiple sclerosis patients were children and adolescents ranging in age from 6 to 15 years. Rearrangement joined TRBV6-6 to TRBJ1-1; confidence is insufficient to name the D gene. The source of this sequence is a girl between 10 and 17 years old with multiple sclerosis. The sample comprised blood. The CDR3 in this case is CASSPRGVGNTEAFF. The base sequence is TGTGCCAGCAGTCCCCGTGGTGTTGGAAACACTGAAGCTTTCTTT.